Included here is one T cell receptor (beta chain) sequence, with context. This clone appeared once. Its recognized antigen is unknown. The sample holds no much larger clone one base away, and base qualities are not on file. In total, over 600 healthy bone marrow donors made up the cohort. All cohort members were sampled while nominally healthy, although unrecorded immune exposures were likely present. The donor tested CMV seropositive, placing the donor among the roughly 270 seropositive members of the cohort. Every donor gave a peripheral blood sample, and the peripheral blood mononuclear cells from that sample were used for TCR beta sequencing. The Qiagen DNeasy Blood Extraction Kit was used to extract genomic DNA from the blood cell samples. These data come from a study of cytomegalovirus exposure and HLA in healthy donors (TCRdb year 2017). Regarding the complete study: An earlier analysis of 587 of the donors reported roughly 300 Gb of sequence data and 100 million to 120 million unique TCR beta sequences obtained from about 180 million T cells. Approximately 300 gigabases of sequencing data and approximately 92 million unique TCR sequences made up an early release that covered fewer than 650 HLA-typed donors. Of the approximately 400 genotyped donors, approximately 81% were placed in the genetic ancestry cluster associated with self-reported Caucasian donors. The aim of the study was to test whether cataloging public T cell receptors could identify signatures of past pathogen exposure. The study used immunosequencing to profile the T cell repertoires of several hundred subjects and linked those repertoires to cytomegalovirus serostatus. In addition to the first cohort of approximately 650 subjects, a separate validation cohort of over 90 different subjects was used. To predict cytomegalovirus infection status, the study brought together high-throughput TCR immunosequencing, statistical association of individual TCRs with disease status, and machine learning. In a later analysis, previously published TCR beta repertoires from 600 to 850 donors were re-analyzed and high-resolution HLA genotyping was added so that TCR occurrence patterns could be studied. Rather than using new phenotypic data, the later analysis identified candidate immune exposures from TCR beta sequences and from how often those sequences occurred across donors. To decide whether each TCR beta V gene segment behaved as functional or pseudogenic, an earlier analysis of approximately 590 of the donors relied on high-throughput TCR beta sequencing. Donor age, sex, ethnicity and CMV serostatus were compiled together with the repertoire data. In a later genetic analysis, genome-wide SNP genotypes for about 55% of the 666 donors were used, and that subset was treated as a discovery cohort. Every discovery cohort repertoire had been produced on one sequencing platform. HLA typing covered class I and class II loci at four-digit resolution. Typing coverage varied by locus: roughly 620-630 donors for A, B, C, DRB1 and DQB1; more than 500 for DQA1; around 610 for DPA1; 400 to 480 for DPB1. Because of strong linkage in the cohort, roughly 5 DR-DQ haplotypes were treated as single units for association and clustering. Across some 400 genotyped donors of the cohort, an average of about 220,000 unique TCR beta nucleotide sequences per donor were sequenced, and roughly a sixth of those sequences were non-productive. Here is what the overall study found, with its caveats: Because HLA typing was missing for some donors at each locus, association tests included only the typed subset. Linkage disequilibrium might explain the correlated functional status among segregating V segments, but an unknown experimental factor could not be ruled out. In a later analysis, HLA-associated TCR beta chains showed more clonal expansion and lower generation probabilities than non-associated chains that were equally common. The sequencing pipeline was judged likely to have produced a cluster of highly shared sequence variants as a technical artifact. Specific HLA alleles were associated with over 15,000 TCR beta sequences at a false discovery rate of 0.05 in a later analysis. According to a later analysis, TCR association rates differed among HLA loci, with DRB1 alleles showing the most associated TCRs and HLA-C alleles showing the fewest. Across donors, most TCR sequences were observed very rarely, whereas some public TCRs were present in many individuals. A further reported finding was that TCR beta sequences accurately predicted the HLA-A and HLA-B alleles for most subjects in the first cohort. The earlier analysis of some 560 of the donors excluded approximately 15 rarely observed V segments, including chromosome 9 orphons, because counts were too low. Immune exposure information for the cohort was limited to CMV serostatus. When HLA alleles, especially DR and DQ, strongly co-occurred, TCR associations were difficult to assign to individual alleles. Presence/absence analyses assumed roughly uniform sequencing depth across donors, an assumption that may not hold. According to the authors, the approach could potentially be generalized to other disease states and immunological phenotypes. In an earlier analysis of fewer than 750 of the donors, most TCR beta V segments were observed in productive rearrangements about 90% or about 30% of the time, broadly matching IMGT annotations. According to a later analysis, most CMV-associated TCR beta chains appeared to be HLA-restricted, and the HLA associations seemed to be driven largely by CMV exposure. In both the original and validation cohorts, the classifier was reported to diagnose cytomegalovirus status with high specificity and sensitivity. The study listed 150 to 200 TCR beta chains as associated with cytomegalovirus. A later genetic analysis associated a missense DCLRE1C variant with V-gene and J-gene trimming of TCR beta chains, and an independent cohort replicated the association. According to a later genetic analysis, donors in an Asian-associated ancestry cluster had fewer N-insertions in productive TCRs than the roughly 700-donor mean. Because the 87-base-pair reads could not distinguish some IMGT-functional V segments, including TRBV6-2 and TRBV6-3, those segments were excluded. A few of the identified cytomegalovirus-associated TCR beta chains were confirmed in vitro to be specific for cytomegalovirus antigens. A later analysis reported that several top co-occurrence clusters appeared linked to parvovirus B19, influenza, CMV and Epstein-Barr virus. The cohort was sequenced for TCR beta chains only, and without alpha or paired-chain data the features that could be detected were limited.

The library was made by the immunoSEQ multiplex PCR assay. The multiplex PCR relied on a mix of 60 forward primers for TCR Vbeta segments and 13 reverse primers for TCR Jbeta segments. The CDR3 region of rearranged TCR beta genes was amplified from genomic DNA by a multiplex PCR assay. The Illumina HiSeq System was used to sequence the amplified TCR beta libraries as 87-base-pair reads. The authors' pipeline ran thus. Across the 670 or so repertoires, a later analysis counted tens of millions of unique TCR beta chains, roughly 11 million of which were shared by at least two donors. Raw reads were error-corrected and collapsed into unique sequences by a nearest-neighbor algorithm in which closely related sequences were merged to remove PCR and sequencing errors. To assign V, D and J gene segments, CDR3 sequences were aligned to IMGT reference sequences. For a sequence to be retained, a match of at least six nucleotides to both a V gene segment and a J gene segment was required. Rearrangements were called productive when the CDR3 lacked stop codons and stayed in frame with V and J; all others were non-productive. CDR3 was defined by IMGT convention, running from the second conserved V-encoded cysteine to the conserved J-encoded phenylalanine. The earlier analysis of about 610 of the donors excluded any sequence lacking an unambiguous match to a single V gene segment. An earlier analysis of about 600 of the donors called V segments functional above 56.7% productive rearrangements and segregating when the between-donor standard deviation exceeded 5%. A statistical classification framework was built for diagnosing cytomegalovirus status from the catalog of TCR beta chain sequences. V and J gene assignment, in a later analysis, came from comparing TCR nucleotide sequences with IMGT/GENE-DB human TR gene sequences. A later analysis assigned CDR3 sequences and most-parsimonious VDJ recombination scenarios with the TCRdist pipeline. In a later analysis, every TCR beta chain was defined by the combination of its CDR3 amino acid sequence and its V-gene family, and reads without a unique V-gene family were dropped. A later analysis removed 500 to 650 highly shared, low-generation-probability nucleotide sequences to deal with suspected cross-contamination and a sequencing artifact. In a later analysis, a clonal expansion index was calculated for each public chain from normalized within-repertoire ranks of inferred template counts. A later analysis computed generation probabilities with a VDJ recombination model fitted to out-of-frame rearrangements, and checked the results against IGoR. In a later analysis, TCR-TCR, TCR-HLA and TCR-CMV co-occurrence was scored with hypergeometric tests, and a repertoire-size bias correction was applied to TCR pairs. To estimate false discovery rates, a later analysis permuted the HLA or CMV assignments 20 times. In a later analysis, co-occurring TCRs were grouped using DBSCAN, with TCRdist sequence similarity added in when clustering inside HLA-allele-positive subsets. Repertoires with fewer than 30,000 or more than 120,000 public chains, plus five repertoires with anomalous nucleotide sharing, were excluded from co-occurrence clustering. Drawn from immuneACCESS, this table holds only the in-frame rearrangements with V and J called that TCRdb kept. Clones are partly lost; checked studies trace under half to an unresolved V gene and leave the rest unexplained. V and J calls and clone size follow that table, whereas D and trimming were derived from the DNA. Within this sample are 200,000 to 250,000 clones, with around 76% of them counted one time only. 5.4% of the sample comes from the top ten.

Inclusive of the bounding cysteine and phenylalanine, the CDR3 is 14 residues long. CDR3 DNA only is kept here, 42 bases in frame from base 1. Compared with germline, V lacks 2 bases and J lacks 6 bases; bases without a gene match: 5. CDR1 and CDR2 are drawn from the germline V gene: SGHRS, YFSETQ. Rearrangement joined TRBV5-1 to TRBJ1-5; the junction holds 7 bases that match TRBD1. Sequenced material: PBMCs. The sequence was obtained from a woman in her 40s in good health and CMV-seropositive. The CDR3 protein sequence reads: CASSLQGQGQPQHF. The sequence in DNA is TGCGCCAGCAGCTTACAGGGGCAGGGTCAGCCCCAGCATTTT.